The 24 T cell receptor beta chains below come from one sample, sequenced in a study of T cells in Graves' hyperthyroidism and ophthalmopathy. Amplification yielded TCR beta CDR3 regions, with RNA transcripts as the source. The TCR CDR3 was amplified in a first-round RT-PCR using the HTBI primer set. TCRdb re-called the multiplex PCR reads with MiXCR, one entry per CDR3 protein. The sample records some 600,000 distinct CDR3 sequences, about half being singletons. The sequenced sample consisted of peripheral blood or thyroid tissue (not recorded which). The receptors were gathered from a woman aged 18-29 years with Graves' hyperthyroidism.

The genes are TRBV12-3 or TRBV12-4 and TRBJ1-4; possible D gene TRBD1, 5 bases. The V and J ends lost 0 bases and 7 bases respectively, with 9 bases between them. The CDR3 has 14 residues. The CDR3 coding sequence is TGTGCCAGCAGTTTAGCAGGGGAAGGTGAAAAACTGTTTTTT. Translation: CASSLAGEGEKLFF.

The rearrangement joins TRBV24-1 to TRBJ1-4; D call uncertain. CDR1 is KGHDR, CDR2 SFDVKD, per germline. CDR3 length: 15 amino acids. Trimming shortened V by 3 bases and J by 8 bases, and 15 bases separated the two germline ends. This chain's CDR3 is CATSDASASREKLFF. CDR3 nucleotides: TGTGCCACCAGTGATGCCTCGGCTAGTCGGGAAAAACTGTTTTTT.

This clonotype was counted a few times. This sequence joins TRBV14 and TRBJ2-5; 7 bases match TRBD1. The CDR3 runs to 15 residues. Germline lookup yields CDR1 SGHDN and CDR2 FVKESK. The ends lost 1 base at V and 4 bases at J; junction bases unmatched: 6. CDR3 sequence: CASSQGLTGVETQYF. The CDR3 DNA sequence: TGTGCCAGCAGCCAAGGCCTCACAGGGGTAGAGACCCAGTACTTC.

On this clonotype itself: The germline gene is not matched at one end of the junction; a read error may be the cause. This chain connects TRBV2 to TRBJ1-1; D ambiguous. CDR3 length: 14 residues. The V gene's germline CDR1 is SNHLY and CDR2 FYNNEI. Here the CDR3 DNA reads TGCGCCAGCAGCCGTTTCGGTCTGAACACTGAAGCTTTCTTT. Its translation is CASSRFGLNTEAFF.

The sample holds a few counts of this clonotype. This chain uses TRBV2 with TRBJ2-2; perhaps TRBD1 as D (6 bases). CDR1 is SNHLY, CDR2 FYNNEI, per germline. This CDR3 comprises 15 residues. The V gene lost 8 bases and the J gene lost 3 bases, with 16 bases spanning the gap. CDR3 sequence reads: CASPGAGAHTGELFF. The CDR3 coding sequence is TGTGCCAGCCCCGGGGCAGGGGCGCACACCGGGGAGCTGTTTTTT.

This clonotype was observed a few times. This rearrangement joins TRBV19 to TRBJ1-5, with TRBD1 as a possible D gene (6 bases). V was shortened by 7 bases and J by 5 bases, with 15 bases between the two germline ends. The CDR3 runs 14 residues. Germline lookup yields CDR1 LNHDA and CDR2 SQIVND (reference sequence). Here the CDR3 reads CASNQQQGYQPQHF. The CDR3 nucleotides are TGTGCCAGTAATCAACAACAGGGTTATCAGCCCCAGCATTTT.

This clonotype was detected only a few times. One junction end does not reproduce the germline sequence, and a read error may be involved. The DNA for the CDR3 is TGTGCCAGCAGCGGGGCGACAGGGGGCGGCACTGAAGCTTTCTTT. Translated: CASSGATGGGTEAFF. This chain connects TRBV4-1 to TRBJ1-1; TRBD1 agrees at 10 bases. The CDR3 has 15 amino acids. Germline V gene data show CDR1 as MGHRA and CDR2 as YSYEKL.

The chain recombines TRBV25-1 with TRBJ2-5; D is possibly TRBD1 (5 bases). The germline V gene has CDR1 MGHDK and CDR2 SYGVNS. The CDR3 covers 14 residues. Trimming pared 6 bases from V and 5 bases from J, leaving 16 bases between. CDR3 in amino acids: CASRPGLPEETQYF. The CDR3 coding sequence is TGTGCCAGCAGACCAGGGCTCCCGGAGGAGACCCAGTACTTC. Full variable domain (outside the CDR3, taken from reference TRBV25-1 and TRBJ2-5): EADIYQTPRYLVIGTGKKITLECSQTMGHDKMYWYQQDPGMELHLIHYSYGVNSTEKGDLSSESTVSRIRTEHFPLTLESARPSHTSQYLCASRPGLPEETQYFGPGTRLLVL.

This clonotype was seen many times. This chain joins TRBV7-9 and TRBJ2-7; D gene ambiguous. The germline V gene has CDR1 SEHNR and CDR2 FQNEAQ (reference sequence). V dropped 5 bases and J dropped 4 bases, with 9 bases sitting between them. This CDR3 is built from 12 residues. The CDR3 nucleotides read TGTGCCAGCAGCACCGCAAGATACGAGCAGTACTTC. Encoded protein: CASSTARYEQYF. The whole variable domain, filled in from reference TRBV7-9 and TRBJ2-7, reads DTGVSQNPRHKITKRGQNVTFRCDPISEHNRLYWYRQTLGQGPEFLTYFQNEAQLEKSRLLSDRFSAERPKGSFSTLEIQRTEQGDSAMYLCASSTARYEQYFGPGTRLTVT.

The chain uses TRBV7-2 and TRBJ2-7; D possibly corresponds to TRBD1 (5 bases). The CDR3 has 16 residues. V gave up 6 bases and J gave up 1 base, with 19 bases separating them. Per the germline V gene, CDR1 is SGHTA and CDR2 is FQGNSA. As DNA, the CDR3 is TGTGCCAGCAGTTTGGCGCCCCGGAGACAGTCCTACGAGCAGTACTTC. Its protein is CASSLAPRRQSYEQYF.

The rearrangement uses TRBV7-9 and TRBJ1-5; D might be TRBD1 (5 bases). The V end was cut by 5 bases, the J end by 5 bases, with 19 bases between. Germline CDR1 reads SEHNR; CDR2 reads FQNEAQ (reference sequence). The CDR3 is 16 amino acids. In nucleotides, the CDR3 is TGTGCCAGCAGCGAAGGGCCCCGGGACCTTGATCAGCCCCAGCATTTT. Translated, it gives CASSEGPRDLDQPQHF.

CDR3 protein: CASSERELDSPLHF. The DNA of the CDR3 is TGTGCCAGCAGTGAACGGGAGTTGGACTCACCCCTCCACTTT. The V gene is TRBV2, the J gene TRBJ1-6; D remains ambiguous. The CDR3 is made up of 14 amino acids. Between the trimmed V and J ends, which lost 2 bases and 10 bases, there was a span of 12 bases. Germline CDR1 and CDR2: SNHLY and FYNNEI.

The chain has TRBV20-1 and TRBJ1-2; a weak D match, TRBD1 (5 bases). V lost 6 bases and J lost 2, with 16 bases in between. Germline CDR1 reads DFQATT; CDR2 reads SNEGSKA (reference sequence). The CDR3 spans 14 residues. The CDR3 reads CSASSRQKNYGYTF. The CDR3 DNA reads as TGCAGTGCCAGCAGTCGACAGAAGAACTATGGCTACACCTTC.

The rearrangement joins TRBV7-6 to TRBJ1-1; TRBD1 aligns across 9 bases. Looked up from germline, CDR1 is SGHVS and CDR2 is FNYEAQ. CDR3 length: 16 amino acids. V dropped 5 bases and J dropped 1; count of bases not matched to a gene: 8. Here the CDR3 reads CASSVGTGYKNTEAFF. CDR3 DNA sequence: TGTGCCAGCAGCGTTGGGACAGGGTACAAGAACACTGAAGCTTTCTTT.

V usage is TRBV7-2 and J usage is TRBJ1-1; D gene uncertain. Germline V gene sequence: CDR1 SGHTA, CDR2 FQGNSA. V was trimmed by 6 bases and J by 10 bases, leaving 15 bases between them. This CDR3 contains 12 residues. The CDR3 nucleotides are TGTGCCAGCAGTGTCGGTTCCCTGGGAGCTTTCTTT. Amino acids: CASSVGSLGAFF.

This clonotype has a handful of counts. The chain uses TRBV24-1 and TRBJ2-7; 15 bases match TRBD2. Germline V gene data show CDR1 as KGHDR and CDR2 as SFDVKD. Losses at the gene ends were 2 bases for V and 7 bases for J; bases not matched to a gene: 5. The CDR3 is 16 amino acids. CDR3 DNA sequence: TGTGCCACCAGTGATTCCCAGGGGACTAGCGGGAGGGAGCAGTACTTC. This gives the protein CATSDSQGTSGREQYF.

The chain is built from TRBV20-1 and TRBJ1-3; D gene uncertain. CDR3 length: 14 amino acids. V was shortened by 1 base and J by 4 bases, with 11 bases between the two germline ends. The germline CDR1 and CDR2 sequences are DFQATT and SNEGSKA (reference sequence). CDR3 residues: CSARVPVGGNTIYF. The CDR3 nucleotides read TGCAGTGCTAGAGTTCCGGTCGGGGGAAACACCATATATTTT.

This clonotype is a singleton in its sample. The rearrangement links TRBV27 to TRBJ2-7; D perhaps matches TRBD1 (6 bases). In germline, CDR1 is MNHEY, CDR2 SMNVEV (reference sequence). The ends were cut back, 0 bases at V and 2 bases at J, with 14 bases in the middle. The CDR3 is made up of 16 amino acids. CDR3 residues: CASSLSRARGTYEQYF. The CDR3 DNA is TGTGCCAGCAGTTTATCCAGGGCCAGGGGCACCTACGAGCAGTACTTC.

The gene calls are TRBV10-3 and TRBJ2-7; 10 bases map to TRBD2. The V segment lost 6 bases and the J segment 3 bases; nucleotides outside the gene matches: 8. Germline assignment: CDR1 ENHRY and CDR2 SYGVKD. This CDR3 spans 15 amino acids. The CDR3 DNA reads TGTGCCATCAGAGAGGGACTAGCGATCAACTACGAGCAGTACTTC. It specifies CAIREGLAINYEQYF.

The chain couples TRBV7-2 to TRBJ1-2; weak D call: TRBD1 (5 bases). The CDR3 loop spans 16 amino acids. The V end was cut by 0 bases, the J end by 8 bases, with 19 bases between. Germline lookup yields CDR1 SGHTA and CDR2 FQGNSA. The CDR3 is CASSLAPLAGMGGYTF. The DNA for the CDR3 is TGTGCCAGCAGCTTAGCTCCCCTGGCAGGGATGGGAGGCTACACCTTC.

This rearrangement joins TRBV24-1 to TRBJ1-2; 10 nucleotides agree with TRBD1. Germline loops: CDR1 KGHDR, CDR2 SFDVKD. The CDR3 is made up of 18 amino acids. J was trimmed by 5 bases and V by 2 bases; bases with no gene match: 13. The CDR3 here is CATSDSQGTGVFGYGYTF. The CDR3 DNA reads TGTGCCACCAGTGATTCCCAGGGGACAGGGGTCTTCGGTTATGGCTACACCTTC.

The rearrangement joins TRBV7-2 to TRBJ2-6; 7 nucleotides match TRBD1. The CDR3 is made up of 14 amino acids. Germline lookup yields CDR1 SGHTA and CDR2 FQGNSA. V was pared by 4 bases and J by 7 bases, with 4 bases of the junction left unmatched. DNA for the CDR3: TGTGCCAGCAGCTATAGGACAGGTGCCAACGTCCTGACTTTC. Translating it yields CASSYRTGANVLTF. Looking up the rest from reference TRBV7-2 and TRBJ2-6 gives the full variable domain: GAGVSQSPSNKVTEKGKDVELRCDPISGHTALYWYRQSLGQGLEFLIYFQGNSAPDKSGLPSDRFSAERTGGSVSTLTIQRTQQEDSAVYLCASSYRTGANVLTFGAGSRLTVL.

The V and J genes are TRBV7-9 and TRBJ2-7, with a possible D match to TRBD2 (6 bases). V gave up 5 bases and J gave up 3 bases, with 14 bases separating them. The germline V gene has CDR1 SEHNR and CDR2 FQNEAQ (reference sequence). The length of the CDR3 is 14 residues. The CDR3 nucleotides read TGTGCCAGCAGCAAATTAGCGGCTAGCTACGAGCAGTACTTC. It translates to CASSKLAASYEQYF.

V and J are TRBV7-8 and TRBJ2-1; no clear D. V was trimmed by 4 bases and J by 8 bases, leaving 12 bases between them. The CDR3 loop spans 13 amino acids. Per the germline V gene, CDR1 is SGHVS and CDR2 is FQNEAQ. CDR3 amino acids: CASSSVASHEQFF. The CDR3 nucleotides read TGTGCCAGCAGCTCCGTAGCCAGCCATGAGCAGTTCTTC.